The T cell receptor beta chain under discussion was sequenced for a study of cytomegalovirus exposure and HLA in healthy donors. Study-wide context: The 130 or so validation repertoires used a platform that matched the one used for the 550 to 800 first-cohort repertoires, as a later analysis reported.

Points from the study as a whole: The study recorded over 150 TCR beta chains that were cytomegalovirus-associated. Reported performance of the classifier showed diagnosis of cytomegalovirus status with high specificity and sensitivity.

While the first cohort had 600 to 850 subjects, the donors belonged to the separate validation cohort of about 130 subjects. The table came from immunoSEQ multiplex PCR; TCRdb's copy has only in-frame clones and leaves some out. Of tens of thousands of clones listed, roughly 90% are singletons. Comments on this clone: Its antigen is not known.

After removal of 5 bases from V and 2 bases from J, the junction contained 6 bases not matched to a gene. The CDR3 has 15 residues. Looked up from germline, CDR1 is KGHSH and CDR2 is LQKENI. V and J are TRBV18 and TRBJ2-1; 7 bases match TRBD1. This TCR came from a young woman in good health and CMV-seropositive. The source material was PBMCs. The CDR3 bases are TGTGCCAGCTCATCGACAGGGCGGGCCTACAATGAGCAGTTCTTC. Protein: CASSSTGRAYNEQFF.